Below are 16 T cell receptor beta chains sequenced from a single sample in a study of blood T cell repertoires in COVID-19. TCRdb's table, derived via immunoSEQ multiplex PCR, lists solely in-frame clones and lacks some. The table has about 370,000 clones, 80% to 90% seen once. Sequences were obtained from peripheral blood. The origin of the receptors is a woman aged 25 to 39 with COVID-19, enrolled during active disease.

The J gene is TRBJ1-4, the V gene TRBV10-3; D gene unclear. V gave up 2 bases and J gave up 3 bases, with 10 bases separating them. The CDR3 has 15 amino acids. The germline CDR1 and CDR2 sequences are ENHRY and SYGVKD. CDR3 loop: CAISEGTESNEKLFF. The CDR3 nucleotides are TGTGCCATCAGTGAGGGTACAGAGTCTAATGAAAAACTGTTTTTT.

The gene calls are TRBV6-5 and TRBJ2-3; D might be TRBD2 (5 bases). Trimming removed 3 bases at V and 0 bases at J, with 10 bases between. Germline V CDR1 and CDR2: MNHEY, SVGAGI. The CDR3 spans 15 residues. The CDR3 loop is CASSYSGFSTDTQYF. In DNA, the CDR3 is TGTGCCAGCAGTTATTCGGGGTTTAGCACAGATACGCAGTATTTT.

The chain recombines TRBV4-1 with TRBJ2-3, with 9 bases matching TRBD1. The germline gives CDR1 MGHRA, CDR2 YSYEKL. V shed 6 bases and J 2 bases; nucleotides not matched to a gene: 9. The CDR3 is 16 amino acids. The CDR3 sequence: CASSLLGTGPTDTQYF. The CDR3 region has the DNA TGCGCCAGCAGTCTTCTTGGGACAGGGCCCACAGATACGCAGTATTTT.

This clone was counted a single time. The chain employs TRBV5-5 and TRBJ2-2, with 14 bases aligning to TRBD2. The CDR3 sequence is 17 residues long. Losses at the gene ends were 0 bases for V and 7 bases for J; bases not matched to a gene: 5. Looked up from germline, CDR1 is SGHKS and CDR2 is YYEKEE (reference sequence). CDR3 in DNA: TGTGCCAGCAGCTTGGGACTAGCGGGAGGGCCTATCGGGGAGCTGTTTTTT. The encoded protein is CASSLGLAGGPIGELFF.

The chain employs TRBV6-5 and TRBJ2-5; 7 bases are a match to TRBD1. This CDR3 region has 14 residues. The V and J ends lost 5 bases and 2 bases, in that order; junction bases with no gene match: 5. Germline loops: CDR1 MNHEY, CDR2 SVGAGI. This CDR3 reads CASSRQGQQETQYF. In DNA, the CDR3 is TGTGCCAGCAGTAGGCAGGGACAGCAAGAGACCCAGTACTTC.

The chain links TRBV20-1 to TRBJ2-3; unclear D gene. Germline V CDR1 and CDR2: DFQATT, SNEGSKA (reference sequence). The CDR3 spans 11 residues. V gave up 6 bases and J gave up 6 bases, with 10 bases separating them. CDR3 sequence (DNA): TGCAGTGCGAAGATAGTCGATACGCAGTATTTT. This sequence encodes CSAKIVDTQYF.

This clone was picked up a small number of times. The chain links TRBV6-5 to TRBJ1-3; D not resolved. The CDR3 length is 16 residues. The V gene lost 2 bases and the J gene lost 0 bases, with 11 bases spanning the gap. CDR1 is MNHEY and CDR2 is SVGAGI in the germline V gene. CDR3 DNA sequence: TGTGCCAGCAGTTACGGAGGCTTAGACTCTGGAAACACCATATATTTT. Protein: CASSYGGLDSGNTIYF.

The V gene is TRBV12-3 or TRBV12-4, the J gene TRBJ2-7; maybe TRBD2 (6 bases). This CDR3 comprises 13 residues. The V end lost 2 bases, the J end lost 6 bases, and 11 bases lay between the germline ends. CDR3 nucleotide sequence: TGTGCCAGCAGTTTATGGGAGGATAGCGAGCAGTACGTC. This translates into CASSLWEDSEQYV.

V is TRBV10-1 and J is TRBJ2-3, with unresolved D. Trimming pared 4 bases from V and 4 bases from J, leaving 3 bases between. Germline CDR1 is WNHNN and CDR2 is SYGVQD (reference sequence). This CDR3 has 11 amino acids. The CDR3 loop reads CASSVADTQYF. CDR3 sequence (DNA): TGCGCCAGCAGTGTAGCAGATACGCAGTATTTT.

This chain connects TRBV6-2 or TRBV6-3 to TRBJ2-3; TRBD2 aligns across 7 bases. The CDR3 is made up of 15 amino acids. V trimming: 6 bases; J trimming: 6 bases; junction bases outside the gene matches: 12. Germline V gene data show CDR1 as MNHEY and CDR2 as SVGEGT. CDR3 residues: CASSLFGGKVDTQYF. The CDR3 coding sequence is TGTGCCAGCAGCCTATTCGGGGGGAAGGTGGATACGCAGTATTTT.

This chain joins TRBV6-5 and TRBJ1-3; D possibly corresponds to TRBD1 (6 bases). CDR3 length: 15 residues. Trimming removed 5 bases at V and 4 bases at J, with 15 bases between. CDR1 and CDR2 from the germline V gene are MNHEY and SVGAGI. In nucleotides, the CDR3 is TGTGCCAGCAGTCGAACGACAACAGGGGGAAACACCATATATTTT. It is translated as CASSRTTTGGNTIYF.

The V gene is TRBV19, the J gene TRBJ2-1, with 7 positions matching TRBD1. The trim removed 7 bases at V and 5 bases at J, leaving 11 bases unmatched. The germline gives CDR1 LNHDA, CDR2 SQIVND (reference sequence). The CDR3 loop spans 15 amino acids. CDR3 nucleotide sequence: TGTGCCAGTACTCCTGAACAGGGGCAGAACAATGAGCAGTTCTTC. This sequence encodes CASTPEQGQNNEQFF.

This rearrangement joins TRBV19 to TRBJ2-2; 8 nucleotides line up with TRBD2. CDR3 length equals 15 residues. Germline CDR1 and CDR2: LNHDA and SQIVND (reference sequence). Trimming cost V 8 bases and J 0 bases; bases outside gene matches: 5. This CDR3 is CASLKAGANTGELFF. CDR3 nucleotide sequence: TGTGCCAGTCTAAAAGCGGGGGCGAACACCGGGGAGCTGTTTTTT.

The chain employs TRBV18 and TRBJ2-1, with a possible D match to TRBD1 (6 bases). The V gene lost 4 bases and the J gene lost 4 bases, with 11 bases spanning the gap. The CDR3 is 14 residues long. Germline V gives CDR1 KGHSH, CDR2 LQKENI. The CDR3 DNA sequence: TGTGCCAGCTCACTTCGACAGGAGTACAATGAGCAGTTCTTC. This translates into CASSLRQEYNEQFF.

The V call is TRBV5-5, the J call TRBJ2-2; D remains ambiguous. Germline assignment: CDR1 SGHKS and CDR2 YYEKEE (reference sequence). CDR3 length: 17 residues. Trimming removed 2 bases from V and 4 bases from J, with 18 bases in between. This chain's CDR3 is CASSLTHNTDITGELFF. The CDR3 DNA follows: TGTGCCAGCAGCTTAACTCACAACACAGATATCACCGGGGAGCTGTTTTTT.

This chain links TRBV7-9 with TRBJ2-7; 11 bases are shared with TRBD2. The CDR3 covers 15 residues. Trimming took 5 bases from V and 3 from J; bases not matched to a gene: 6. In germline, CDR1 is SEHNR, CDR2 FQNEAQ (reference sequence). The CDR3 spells CASSPGLAGSYEQYV. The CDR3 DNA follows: TGTGCCAGCAGCCCAGGACTAGCGGGTAGCTACGAGCAGTACGTC.